One and the same sample provided the 27 T cell receptor beta chains below, sequenced in a study of identical twins. One entry per CDR3 protein, called by TCRdb with MiXCR from the 5' RACE reads. The data contain fewer than 250,000 distinct CDR3 sequences, 7.5% of them singletons. This sample also appeared in a second study, on yellow fever vaccine responses in identical twins.

Sequencing was done on a sample of memory (CD45RO+) T cells sorted from blood. These receptors were collected from a woman aged 18-35 years in good health.

The chain combines TRBV5-8 with TRBJ2-3; weak D call: TRBD1 (5 bases). CDR3 length: 16 residues. Trimming removed 1 base at V and 3 bases at J, with 15 bases between. CDR1 is SGHTS, CDR2 YDEGEE, per germline. DNA for the CDR3: TGTGCCAGCAGCTTGAGGCAGGGCCTATGGACAGATACGCAGTATTTT. Amino acids: CASSLRQGLWTDTQYF.

This clonotype was recorded many times. The chain is built from TRBV12-3 or TRBV12-4 and TRBJ2-2; 7 bases line up with TRBD2. Trimming took 3 bases from V and 7 from J; bases not matched to a gene: 8. There are 15 residues in the CDR3. CDR3 in DNA: TGTGCCAGCAGTTTTGGAGGGAGGGCCGACGGGGAGCTGTTTTTT. This encodes CASSFGGRADGELFF.

This clonotype was recorded at least ten times. For the CDR3, the DNA is TGCAGTGCTACCCGACTAGCGGGTTCCTACAATGAGCAGTTCTTC. Amino acids: CSATRLAGSYNEQFF. The rearrangement links TRBV20-1 to TRBJ2-1; TRBD2 matches 10 bases. Germline CDR1 DFQATT, CDR2 SNEGSKA (reference sequence). Unmatched junction bases numbered 4, after V lost 4 bases and J lost 1 base. The CDR3 is 15 amino acids.

This chain connects TRBV6-1 to TRBJ2-3; maybe TRBD2 (6 bases). The CDR3 extends over 13 amino acids. Germline CDR1 is MNHNS and CDR2 is SASEGT. The V end lost 0 bases, the J end lost 6 bases, and 7 bases lay between the germline ends. The CDR3 reads CASSEAEGDTQYF. In DNA, the CDR3 is TGTGCCAGCAGTGAAGCGGAGGGGGATACGCAGTATTTT.

The chain joins TRBV20-1 to TRBJ2-5; 10 bases align to TRBD1. V trimming: 4 bases; J trimming: 5 bases; junction bases outside the gene matches: 7. There are 14 residues in the CDR3. From germline, CDR1 is DFQATT and CDR2 SNEGSKA (reference sequence). The CDR3 DNA follows: TGCAGTGCTAAACGGGACAGGGGTTGGGAGACCCAGTACTTC. This gives the protein CSAKRDRGWETQYF.

This clonotype was observed a handful of times. This sequence joins TRBV5-5 and TRBJ2-5; TRBD2 aligns across 7 bases. This CDR3 contains 16 residues. After removal of 3 bases from V and 4 bases from J, the junction contained 12 bases not matched to a gene. Germline assignment: CDR1 SGHKS and CDR2 YYEKEE (reference sequence). The CDR3 is CASSWPSRGGPETQYF. In DNA form, the CDR3 reads TGTGCCAGCAGCTGGCCTAGCCGGGGAGGGCCAGAGACCCAGTACTTC.

This clonotype was counted a few times. The genes are TRBV5-8 and TRBJ1-5; the D gene is possibly TRBD1 (5 bases). The CDR3 loop spans 15 amino acids. The V and J ends lost 0 bases and 8 bases respectively, with 15 bases between them. The germline V gene has CDR1 SGHTS and CDR2 YDEGEE. CDR3 region: CASSLASGAPKPQHF. The DNA for the CDR3 is TGTGCCAGCAGCTTGGCTTCCGGGGCCCCTAAGCCCCAGCATTTT. Full variable domain (missing parts from reference TRBV5-8 and TRBJ1-5): EAGVTQSPTHLIKTRGQQATLRCSPISGHTSVYWYQQALGLGLQFLLWYDEGEERNRGNFPPRFSGRQFPNYSSELNVNALELEDSALYLCASSLASGAPKPQHFGDGTRLSIL.

Only a few counts were recorded for this clonotype. The chain carries TRBV27 and TRBJ2-1, with 8 bases aligning to TRBD2. The CDR3 is 14 residues long. Trimming removed 4 bases from V and 6 bases from J; junction bases left unmatched: 5. Germline CDR1 MNHEY, CDR2 SMNVEV (reference sequence). In DNA form, the CDR3 reads TGTGCCAGCAGTTCGACGGGAGGGCCCAATGAGCAGTTCTTC. It codes for CASSSTGGPNEQFF.

The gene calls are TRBV3-1 and TRBJ2-3, with 8 bases fitting TRBD2. The V and J ends lost 8 bases and 9 bases, in that order; junction bases with no gene match: 10. CDR3 size: 13 residues. Germline-derived CDR1 and CDR2 are LGHDT and YNNKEL (reference sequence). The CDR3 region has the DNA TGTGCCAGCGGACTAGCCGGTAGTAGGACGCAGTATTTT. This translates into CASGLAGSRTQYF.

Many counts were recorded for this clonotype. V is TRBV3-1 and J is TRBJ2-1, with 7 bases fitting TRBD1. Germline assignment: CDR1 LGHDT and CDR2 YNNKEL (reference sequence). This CDR3 has 15 residues. With V trimmed by 4 bases and J by 5 bases, 8 bases remained unmatched. CDR3: CASSPRQGQNNEQFF. As DNA, the CDR3 is TGTGCCAGCAGCCCCCGACAGGGACAAAACAATGAGCAGTTCTTC.

This clonotype was counted a few times. The genes are TRBV11-2 and TRBJ2-2; the D gene is possibly TRBD2 (5 bases). The length of the CDR3 is 17 residues. Trimming cost V 5 bases and J 2 bases, with 18 bases left between them. CDR1 and CDR2 from the germline V gene are SGHAT and FQNNGV. The CDR3 is CASSPLEVGPNTGELFF. The CDR3, as DNA: TGTGCCAGCAGCCCCCTGGAGGTGGGCCCAAACACCGGGGAGCTGTTTTTT.

This clonotype showed up many times. A read error may explain this, as a much larger clone is one base away. This chain connects TRBV12-3 or TRBV12-4 to TRBJ2-3; 8 nucleotides match TRBD1. The CDR3 has 14 residues. J lost 0 bases, V lost 4 bases, and 0 bases had no gene match. The CDR3 DNA sequence: TGTGCCAGCAGTTACAGGGGGAGCACAGATACGCAGTATTTT. Its translation is CASSYRGSTDTQYF.

This clonotype was counted ten times or more. Written as DNA, the CDR3 is TGTGCCAGCAGCTCGCTACAGGGCAGAGAAGAAAAACTGTTTTTT. Translated: CASSSLQGREEKLFF. The chain joins TRBV5-5 to TRBJ1-4; TRBD1 is a possible D gene (6 bases). Germline V CDR1 and CDR2: SGHKS, YYEKEE (reference sequence). The CDR3 covers 15 residues. The V gene lost 3 bases and the J gene lost 8 bases, with 17 bases spanning the gap.

Here the CDR3 DNA reads TGTGCCAGCAGTGAACAGGGTACTGAAGCTTTCTTT. It specifies CASSEQGTEAFF. This chain links TRBV6-1 with TRBJ1-1; the D gene is possibly TRBD1 (5 bases). The CDR3 has 12 residues. Germline V lookup: CDR1 MNHNS, CDR2 SASEGT. Trimming took off 2 bases at V and 5 bases at J, with 6 bases between the two ends.

V usage is TRBV20-1 and J usage is TRBJ2-1; 13 bases line up with TRBD2. The CDR3 is made up of 15 amino acids. Germline CDR1 reads DFQATT; CDR2 reads SNEGSKA (reference sequence). V shed 5 bases and J 6 bases; nucleotides not matched to a gene: 7. CDR3 in DNA: TGCAGTGCTTTCGGACTAGCGGGAGCTATCAATGAGCAGTTCTTC. Its translation is CSAFGLAGAINEQFF.

About this clonotype: One base away lies a much larger clone, so this may be a sequencing read error. This rearrangement joins TRBV14 to TRBJ2-7, with D unclear. Per germline, CDR1 SGHDN and CDR2 FVKESK. V lost 2 bases, J lost 4 bases, and 3 bases lay in between. CDR3 length equals 11 residues. Here the CDR3 reads CASSQWYEQYF. The CDR3 nucleotides read TGTGCCAGCAGCCAATGGTACGAGCAGTACTTC.

This clonotype was found many times. The chain has TRBV28 and TRBJ1-1; D ambiguous. Germline V gene sequence: CDR1 MDHEN, CDR2 SYDVKM. V shed 2 bases and J shed 0 bases, with 10 bases lying between them. CDR3 size: 15 residues. CDR3 residues: CASSLPYRMNTEAFF. Written as DNA, the CDR3 is TGTGCCAGCAGTTTACCGTATAGGATGAACACTGAAGCTTTCTTT.

The chain employs TRBV7-2 and TRBJ2-3; 11 nucleotides match TRBD2. The CDR3 extends over 15 amino acids. Germline CDR1 is SGHTA and CDR2 is FQGNSA. With V trimmed by 5 bases and J by 5 bases, 6 bases remained unmatched. The CDR3 region is CASSLSGGAIDTQYF. The CDR3, as DNA: TGTGCCAGCAGCCTTAGCGGGGGGGCCATAGATACGCAGTATTTT. Full variable domain (remainder filled in from reference TRBV7-2 and TRBJ2-3): GAGVSQSPSNKVTEKGKDVELRCDPISGHTALYWYRQSLGQGLEFLIYFQGNSAPDKSGLPSDRFSAERTGGSVSTLTIQRTQQEDSAVYLCASSLSGGAIDTQYFGPGTRLTVL.

This clonotype has more than one count but fewer than ten. One end of the junction is discordant with germline, which a read error may explain. The chain carries TRBV28 and TRBJ1-3; D is ambiguous. This CDR3 comprises 14 residues. Germline loops: CDR1 MDHEN, CDR2 SYDVKM. CDR3 in DNA: TGTGGCAGCAGTTTTGCCATCGCTAGTAACACCATATATTTT. It yields the protein CGSSFAIASNTIYF.

Ten or more counts support this clonotype. Written as DNA, the CDR3 is TGTGCCAGCAGCTTCGCGACAGGGACAGGAGGCAATCAGCCCCAGCATTTT. Its translation: CASSFATGTGGNQPQHF. The J gene is TRBJ1-5, the V gene TRBV7-9; the match to TRBD1 covers 8 bases. In germline, CDR1 is SEHNR, CDR2 FQNEAQ (reference sequence). Trimming removed 3 bases from V and 2 bases from J; junction bases left unmatched: 9. The CDR3 consists of 17 residues.

V and J are TRBV27 and TRBJ2-6; D call uncertain. Per the germline V gene, CDR1 is MNHEY and CDR2 is SMNVEV (reference sequence). V dropped 5 bases and J dropped 0 bases, with 5 bases sitting between them. The CDR3 is made up of 14 amino acids. CDR3 sequence: CASSRLSGANVLTF. CDR3 nucleotide sequence: TGTGCCAGCAGTCGTCTCTCTGGGGCCAACGTCCTGACTTTC.

This clonotype was detected a few times. The V gene is TRBV7-3, the J gene TRBJ2-7; D might be TRBD1 or TRBD2, each matching 6 bases. Per the germline V gene, CDR1 is SGHTA and CDR2 is FQGTGA. This CDR3 has 12 residues. Trimming took 5 bases from V and 9 from J, leaving 14 bases between them. This CDR3 reads CASSQTRGVQYF. DNA for the CDR3: TGTGCCAGCAGCCAAACAAGGGGGGTGCAGTACTTC.

V usage is TRBV27 and J usage is TRBJ2-1; no clear D gene. Germline CDR1 is MNHEY and CDR2 is SMNVEV (reference sequence). V lost 2 bases and J 2 bases, leaving 7 bases between the germline ends. CDR3 length: 14 residues. The CDR3 DNA sequence: TGTGCCAGCAGTTTAGAGTGGGCCTACAATGAGCAGTTCTTC. It codes for CASSLEWAYNEQFF.

V usage is TRBV15 and J usage is TRBJ2-2; a possible D gene is TRBD2 (6 bases). The CDR3 has 14 residues. The germline V and J ends were trimmed by 2 bases and 6 bases, with 10 bases remaining between them. Germline assignment: CDR1 LNHNV and CDR2 YYDKDF (reference sequence). The CDR3 DNA is TGTGCCACCAGCAGAACTAGCTACTCCGGGGAGCTGTTTTTT. Translation: CATSRTSYSGELFF.

This clonotype has at least ten counts. The chain links TRBV5-6 to TRBJ1-1, with TRBD1 identical over 9 bases. The CDR3 covers 15 residues. Trimming took 3 bases from V and 5 from J; bases not matched to a gene: 8. Germline loops: CDR1 SGHDT, CDR2 YYEEEE. The CDR3: CASSSYRGRRTEAFF. CDR3 sequence (DNA): TGTGCCAGCAGCTCTTACAGGGGGCGGAGAACTGAAGCTTTCTTT.

This clonotype has just a few counts. This sequence joins TRBV28 and TRBJ1-2; 11 nucleotides match TRBD1. In germline, CDR1 is MDHEN, CDR2 SYDVKM. The CDR3 has 18 amino acids. V shed 3 bases and J 7 bases; nucleotides not matched to a gene: 16. CDR3 loop: CASSFMAVGQGETGGYTF. In DNA form, the CDR3 reads TGTGCCAGCAGTTTTATGGCGGTGGGACAGGGGGAGACCGGTGGCTACACCTTC.

A few counts support this clonotype. The chain links TRBV20-1 to TRBJ2-7; 13 positions match TRBD2. V was clipped by 5 bases and J by 4 bases; unmatched bases: 5. CDR1 is DFQATT, CDR2 SNEGSKA, per germline (reference sequence). The CDR3 sequence is 14 residues long. The CDR3 DNA sequence: TGCAGTGCTGGGGGGACTAGCGGGACATACGAGCAGTACTTC. This codes for CSAGGTSGTYEQYF.